This T cell receptor beta chain was obtained from a study of T cells in Graves' hyperthyroidism and ophthalmopathy. Overall study results and limits: Ophthalmopathy got predicted by the model a median approximately 6.3 months before its onset. Most thyroid-expanded clonotypes above 0.001 were also found in blood.

This clonotype was detected a few times. The antigen is unknown. TCR beta CDR3 region amplification was performed from RNA transcripts. First-round RT-PCR with HTBI primers amplified the TCR CDR3 region. TCRdb independently ran MiXCR on the multiplex PCR reads; one entry per CDR3 protein. The table lists over 300,000 distinct CDR3 sequences, about 15% of them singletons, with approximately 11% in the top ten. Looked up from germline, CDR1 is LNHDA and CDR2 is SQIVND (reference sequence). The length of the CDR3 is 15 residues. Trimming at V came to 4 bases and at J to 3 bases, leaving 8 bases not matched to a gene. Patients aged 18 to 65 had newly diagnosed hyperthyroidism that had lasted under 2 months. Any patient presenting with uncontrolled infection, other autoimmune disease, pregnancy or lactation was left out.

This chain uses TRBV19 with TRBJ2-5; 7 positions match TRBD2. The source of this sequence is a woman aged 55 to 70 with Graves' hyperthyroidism. Sequencing was done on a sample of blood. The CDR3 region is CASSTTNGGKETQYF. The CDR3 coding sequence is TGTGCCAGTAGTACAACTAACGGGGGGAAAGAGACCCAGTACTTC. Full variable domain (missing parts from reference TRBV19 and TRBJ2-5): DGGITQSPKYLFRKEGQNVTLSCEQNLNHDAMYWYRQDPGQGLRLIYYSQIVNDFQKGDIAEGYSVSREKKESFPLTVTSAQKNPTAFYLCASSTTNGGKETQYFGPGTRLLVL.